This TCR beta chain was sequenced in a study of blood T cell repertoires in COVID-19. Study summary: The United States, Italy and Spain were the sources of the acute and convalescent COVID-19 samples. T cells, B-cell-depleted T cells, or PBMCs provided the cDNA or gDNA that served as material.

Per the original data handling: How many nucleated cells were present was estimated from reference gene primer amplification. Data came from immunoSEQ multiplex PCR; TCRdb stores just in-frame clones and leaves some out. Clone size and the V and J calls come from that table; the DNA yielded D and trimming. The sample yields about 170,000 clones, approximately 89% seen once. The V end lost 3 bases, the J end lost 0 bases, and 8 bases lay between the germline ends. This CDR3 has 14 residues. The germline V gene has CDR1 MDHEN and CDR2 SYDVKM. This TCR was sampled from a man in his 70s with acute or convalescent COVID-19. Sequencing input: peripheral blood. This chain joins TRBV28 and TRBJ1-1; no definite D call. The CDR3 DNA reads TGTGCCAGCAGTTTTAATGTGTTGAACACTGAAGCTTTCTTT. Amino acid sequence: CASSFNVLNTEAFF.